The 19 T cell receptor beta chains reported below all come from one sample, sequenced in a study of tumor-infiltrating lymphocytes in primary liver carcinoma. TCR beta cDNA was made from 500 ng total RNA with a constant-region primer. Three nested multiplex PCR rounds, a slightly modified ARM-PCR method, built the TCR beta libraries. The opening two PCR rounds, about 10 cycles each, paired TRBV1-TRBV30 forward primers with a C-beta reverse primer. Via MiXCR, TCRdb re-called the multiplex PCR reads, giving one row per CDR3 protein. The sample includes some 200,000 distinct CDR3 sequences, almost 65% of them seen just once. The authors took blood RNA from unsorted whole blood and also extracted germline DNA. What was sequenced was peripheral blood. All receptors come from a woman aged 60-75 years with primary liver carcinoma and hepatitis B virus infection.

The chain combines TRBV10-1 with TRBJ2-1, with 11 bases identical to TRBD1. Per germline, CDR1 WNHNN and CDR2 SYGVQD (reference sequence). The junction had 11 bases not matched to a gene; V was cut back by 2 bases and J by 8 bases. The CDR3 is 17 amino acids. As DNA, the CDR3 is TGCGCCAGCAGTGAGATCCTACCGGGACAGGGGGAATATGAGCAGTTCTTC. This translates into CASSEILPGQGEYEQFF.

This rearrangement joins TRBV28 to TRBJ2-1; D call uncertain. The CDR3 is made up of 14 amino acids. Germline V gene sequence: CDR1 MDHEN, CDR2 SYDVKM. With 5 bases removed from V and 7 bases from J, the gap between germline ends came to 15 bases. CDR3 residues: CASSAEPLQNEQFF. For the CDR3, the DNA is TGTGCCAGCAGTGCAGAGCCCCTCCAGAATGAGCAGTTCTTC. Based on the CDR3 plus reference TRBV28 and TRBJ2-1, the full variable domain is DVKVTQSSRYLVKRTGEKVFLECVQDMDHENMFWYRQDPGLGLRLIYFSYDVKMKEKGDIPEGYSVSREKKERFSLILESASTNQTSMYLCASSAEPLQNEQFFGPGTRLTVL.

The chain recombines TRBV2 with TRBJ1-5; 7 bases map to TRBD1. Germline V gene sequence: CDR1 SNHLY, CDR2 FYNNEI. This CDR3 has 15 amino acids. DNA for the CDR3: TGTGCTAGGAGACTTGACCGACAGGGAGGGCAGCCCCAGCATTTT. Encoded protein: CARRLDRQGGQPQHF.

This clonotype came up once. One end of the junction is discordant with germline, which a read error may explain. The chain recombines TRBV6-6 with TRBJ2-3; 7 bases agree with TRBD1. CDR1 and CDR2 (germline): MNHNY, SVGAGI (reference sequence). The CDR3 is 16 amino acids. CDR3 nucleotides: TGTGCCAGCAGTTACCCCGGACAGGTACACACAGATATGCAGTATTTT. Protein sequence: CASSYPGQVHTDMQYF.

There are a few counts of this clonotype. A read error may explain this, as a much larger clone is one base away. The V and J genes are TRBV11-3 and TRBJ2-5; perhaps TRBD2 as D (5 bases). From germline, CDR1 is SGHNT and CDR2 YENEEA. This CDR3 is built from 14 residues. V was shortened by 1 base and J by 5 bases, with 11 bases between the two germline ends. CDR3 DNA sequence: TGTGCCAGCAGCTTAGTCGGACTCGAGGAGACCCAGTACTTC. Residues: CASSLVGLEETQYF.

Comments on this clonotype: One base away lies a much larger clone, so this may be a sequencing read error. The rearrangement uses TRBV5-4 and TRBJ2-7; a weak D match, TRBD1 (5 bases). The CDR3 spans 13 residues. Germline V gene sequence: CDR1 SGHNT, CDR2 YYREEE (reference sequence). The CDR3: CTSSLDKNYEQYF. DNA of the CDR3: TGTACCAGCAGCTTGGACAAGAACTACGAGCAGTACTTC.

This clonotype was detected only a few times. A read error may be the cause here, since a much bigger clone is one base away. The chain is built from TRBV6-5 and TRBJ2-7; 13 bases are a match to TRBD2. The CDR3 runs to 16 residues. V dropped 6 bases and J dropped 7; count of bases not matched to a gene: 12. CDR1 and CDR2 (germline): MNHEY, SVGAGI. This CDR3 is CASSRTSGRAWREQYF. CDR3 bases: TGTGCCAGCAGCCGGACTAGCGGGAGAGCCTGGAGGGAGCAGTACTTC.

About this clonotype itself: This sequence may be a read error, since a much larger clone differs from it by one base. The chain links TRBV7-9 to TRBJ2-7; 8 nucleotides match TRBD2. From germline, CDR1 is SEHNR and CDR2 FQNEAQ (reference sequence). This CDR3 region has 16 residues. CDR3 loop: CANSTMTSVSTYEQYF. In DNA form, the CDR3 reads TGTGCCAACAGCACAATGACTAGCGTCTCTACCTACGAGCAGTACTTC.

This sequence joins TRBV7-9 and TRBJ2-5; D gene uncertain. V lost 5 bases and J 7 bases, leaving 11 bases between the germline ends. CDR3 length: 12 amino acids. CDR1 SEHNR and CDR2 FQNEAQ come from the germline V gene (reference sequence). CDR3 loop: CASSLAHGTQYF. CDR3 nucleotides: TGTGCCAGCAGCCTCGCACATGGGACCCAGTACTTC.

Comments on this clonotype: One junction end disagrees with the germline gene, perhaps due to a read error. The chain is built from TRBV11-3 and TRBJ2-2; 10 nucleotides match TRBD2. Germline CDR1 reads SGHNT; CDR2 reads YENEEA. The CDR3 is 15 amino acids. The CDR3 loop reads CASSEIAGGSGGLFF. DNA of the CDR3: TGTGCCAGTAGCGAAATAGCGGGAGGTTCCGGGGGGCTGTTTTTT.

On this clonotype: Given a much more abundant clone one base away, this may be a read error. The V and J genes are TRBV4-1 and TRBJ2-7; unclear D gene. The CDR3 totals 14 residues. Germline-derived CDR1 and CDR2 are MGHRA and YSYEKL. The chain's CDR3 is CASTQDFLSYEQYF. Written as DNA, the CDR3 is TGCGCCAGCACCCAAGACTTCCTCTCCTACGAGCAGTACTTC.

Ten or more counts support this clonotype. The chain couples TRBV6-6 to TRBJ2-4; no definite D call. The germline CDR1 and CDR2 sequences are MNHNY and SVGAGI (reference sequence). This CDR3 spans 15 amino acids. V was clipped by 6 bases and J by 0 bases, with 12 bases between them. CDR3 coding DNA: TGTGCCAGCAGATCCCAGTCTTTAGCCAAAAACATTCAGTACTTC. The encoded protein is CASRSQSLAKNIQYF.

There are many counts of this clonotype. The CDR3 DNA is TGTGCCAGCAGTACAGGGACCGCGGGAGAGACCCAGTACTTC. It yields the protein CASSTGTAGETQYF. The rearrangement uses TRBV6-6 and TRBJ2-5, with D possibly being TRBD1 (6 bases). This CDR3 is built from 14 residues. From germline, CDR1 is MNHNY and CDR2 SVGAGI (reference sequence). V was shortened by 5 bases and J by 4 bases, with 14 bases between the two germline ends.

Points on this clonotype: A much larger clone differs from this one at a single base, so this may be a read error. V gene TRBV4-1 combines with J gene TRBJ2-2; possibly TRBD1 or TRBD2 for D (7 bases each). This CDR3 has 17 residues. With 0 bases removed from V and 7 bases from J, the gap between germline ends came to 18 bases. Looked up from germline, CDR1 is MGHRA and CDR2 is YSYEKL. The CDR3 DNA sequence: TGCGCCAGCAGCCAAGATGGGAGGGGGCGAGGGATCGGGGAGCTGTTTTTT. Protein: CASSQDGRGRGIGELFF.

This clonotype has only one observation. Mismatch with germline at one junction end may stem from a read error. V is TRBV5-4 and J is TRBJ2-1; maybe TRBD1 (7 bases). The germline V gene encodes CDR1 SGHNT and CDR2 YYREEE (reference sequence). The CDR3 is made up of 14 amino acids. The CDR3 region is CASSGGTVYIEQFF. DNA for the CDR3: TGTGCCAGCAGCGGGGGGACAGTGTACATTGAGCAGTTCTTC.

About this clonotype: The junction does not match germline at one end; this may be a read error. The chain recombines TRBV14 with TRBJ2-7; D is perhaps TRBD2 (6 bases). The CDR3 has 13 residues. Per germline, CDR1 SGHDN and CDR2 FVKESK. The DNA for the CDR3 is TGTGTCAGCAGCCAGCGGGCACCCTACGAGCAGTACTTC. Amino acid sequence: CVSSQRAPYEQYF.

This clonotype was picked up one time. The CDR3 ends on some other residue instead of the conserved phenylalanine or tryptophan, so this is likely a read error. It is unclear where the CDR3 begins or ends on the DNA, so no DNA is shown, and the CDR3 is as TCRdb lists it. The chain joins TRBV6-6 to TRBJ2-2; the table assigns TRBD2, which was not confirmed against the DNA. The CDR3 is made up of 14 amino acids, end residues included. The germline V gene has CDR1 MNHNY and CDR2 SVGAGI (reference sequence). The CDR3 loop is CTSTRLAGDGELYS.

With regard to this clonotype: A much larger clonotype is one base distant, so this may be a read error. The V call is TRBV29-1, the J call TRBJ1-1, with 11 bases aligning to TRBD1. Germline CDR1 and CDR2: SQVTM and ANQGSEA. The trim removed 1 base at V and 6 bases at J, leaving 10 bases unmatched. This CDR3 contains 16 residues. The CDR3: CSVEGGTGGVGSEAFF. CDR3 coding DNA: TGCAGCGTTGAAGGGGGGACAGGGGGGGTTGGCTCTGAAGCTTTCTTT.

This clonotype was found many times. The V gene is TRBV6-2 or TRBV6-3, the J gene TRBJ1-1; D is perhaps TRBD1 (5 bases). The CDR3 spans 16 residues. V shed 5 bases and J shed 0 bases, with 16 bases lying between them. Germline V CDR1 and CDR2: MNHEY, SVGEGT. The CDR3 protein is CASSRIGTGMNTEAFF. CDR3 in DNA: TGTGCCAGCAGTAGGATCGGGACGGGGATGAACACTGAAGCTTTCTTT.